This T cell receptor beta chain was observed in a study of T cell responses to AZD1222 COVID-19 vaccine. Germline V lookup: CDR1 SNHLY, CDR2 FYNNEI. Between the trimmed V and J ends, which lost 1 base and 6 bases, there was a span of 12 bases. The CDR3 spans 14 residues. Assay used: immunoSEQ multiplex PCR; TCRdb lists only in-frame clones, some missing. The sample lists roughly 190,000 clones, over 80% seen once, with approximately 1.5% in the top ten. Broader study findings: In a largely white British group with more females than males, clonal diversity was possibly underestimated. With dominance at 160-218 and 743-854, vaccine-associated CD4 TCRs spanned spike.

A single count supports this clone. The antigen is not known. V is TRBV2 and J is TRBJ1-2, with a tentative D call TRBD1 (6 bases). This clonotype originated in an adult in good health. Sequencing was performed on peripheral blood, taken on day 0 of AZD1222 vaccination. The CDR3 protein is CASSEGPGADGYTF. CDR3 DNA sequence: TGTGCCAGCAGTGAAGGGCCAGGGGCCGATGGCTACACCTTC.